This T cell receptor (beta chain) is drawn from a study of long-term antiretroviral therapy in people with HIV. Study as a whole: The earliest specimens came about a decade ahead of the 2015 immediate-ART recommendation. Study findings and constraints: Specimens of blood were obtained during about 2004 to 2017, possibly under older ART regimens. ART was followed by higher diversity that remained below transplant donor controls.

The run of the v3.0 immunoSEQ assay was at survey level. Sequenced by immunoSEQ multiplex PCR; TCRdb stores in-frame clones only, minus some. The sample contains fewer than 30,000 clones, about 86% of which appear only once. A remark on this clone: What it binds is not known.

The ends lost 0 bases at V and 1 base at J; junction bases unmatched: 1. This CDR3 has 15 residues. The germline V gene has CDR1 SGDLS and CDR2 YYNGEE. The specimen was unsorted PBMCs, collected at the start of antiretroviral therapy, before treatment. This sequence joins TRBV9 and TRBJ2-1; 7 nucleotides agree with TRBD2. The source of this sequence is a woman aged 18-35 years with HIV. CDR3 amino acids: CASSVVGGSYNEQFF. CDR3 nucleotides: TGTGCCAGCAGCGTAGTCGGGGGGTCCTACAATGAGCAGTTCTTC.